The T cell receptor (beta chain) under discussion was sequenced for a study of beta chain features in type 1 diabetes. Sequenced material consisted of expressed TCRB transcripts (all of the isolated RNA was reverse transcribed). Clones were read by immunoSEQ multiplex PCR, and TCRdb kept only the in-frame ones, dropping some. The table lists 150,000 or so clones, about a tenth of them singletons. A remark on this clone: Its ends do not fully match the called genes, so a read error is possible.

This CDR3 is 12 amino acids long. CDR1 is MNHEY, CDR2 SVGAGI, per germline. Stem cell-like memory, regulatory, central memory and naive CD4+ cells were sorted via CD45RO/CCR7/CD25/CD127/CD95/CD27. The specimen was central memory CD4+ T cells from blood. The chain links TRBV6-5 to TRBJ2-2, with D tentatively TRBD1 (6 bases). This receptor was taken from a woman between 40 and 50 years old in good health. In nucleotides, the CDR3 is TGTGCCGGCAGGGGAGAAACCGGGGAGCTGTTTTTT. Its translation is CAGRGETGELFF.